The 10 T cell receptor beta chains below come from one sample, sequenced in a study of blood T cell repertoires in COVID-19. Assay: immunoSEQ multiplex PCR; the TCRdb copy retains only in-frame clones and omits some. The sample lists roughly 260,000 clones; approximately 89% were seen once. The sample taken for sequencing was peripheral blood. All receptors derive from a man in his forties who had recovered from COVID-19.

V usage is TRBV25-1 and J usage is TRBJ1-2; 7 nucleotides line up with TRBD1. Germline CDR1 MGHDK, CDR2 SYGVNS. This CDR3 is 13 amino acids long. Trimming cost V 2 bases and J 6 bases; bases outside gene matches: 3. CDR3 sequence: CASSEQGVDGYTF. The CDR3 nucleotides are TGTGCCAGCAGTGAACAGGGGGTGGATGGCTACACCTTC.

CDR3 DNA sequence: TGTGCCAGCAGTTCCAGCGGGGGCTACACAGATACGCAGTATTTT. Translation gives CASSSSGGYTDTQYF. This chain connects TRBV13 to TRBJ2-3; 8 bases are a match to TRBD2. This CDR3 is built from 15 residues. J lost 2 bases, V lost 6 bases, and 7 bases had no gene match. Germline-derived CDR1 and CDR2 are PRHDT and FYEKMQ (reference sequence).

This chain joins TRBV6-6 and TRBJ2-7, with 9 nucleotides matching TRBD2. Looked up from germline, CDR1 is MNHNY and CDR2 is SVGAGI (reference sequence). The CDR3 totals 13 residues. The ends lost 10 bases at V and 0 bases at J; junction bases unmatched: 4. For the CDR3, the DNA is TGTGCCACCCGACTAGCGGACTCCTACGAGCAGTACTTC. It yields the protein CATRLADSYEQYF.

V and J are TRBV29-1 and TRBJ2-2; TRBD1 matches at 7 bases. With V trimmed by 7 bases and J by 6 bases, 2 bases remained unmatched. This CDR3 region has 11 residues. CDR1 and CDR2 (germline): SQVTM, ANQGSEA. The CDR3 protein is CSGQGAGELFF. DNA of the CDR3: TGCAGCGGGCAGGGGGCCGGGGAGCTGTTTTTT.

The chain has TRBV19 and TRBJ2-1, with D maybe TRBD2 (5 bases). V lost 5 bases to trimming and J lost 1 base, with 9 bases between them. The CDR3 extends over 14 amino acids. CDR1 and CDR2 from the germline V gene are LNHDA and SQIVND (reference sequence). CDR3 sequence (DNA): TGTGCCAGTAGTCACCGCGGGTCCTACAATGAGCAGTTCTTC. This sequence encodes CASSHRGSYNEQFF.

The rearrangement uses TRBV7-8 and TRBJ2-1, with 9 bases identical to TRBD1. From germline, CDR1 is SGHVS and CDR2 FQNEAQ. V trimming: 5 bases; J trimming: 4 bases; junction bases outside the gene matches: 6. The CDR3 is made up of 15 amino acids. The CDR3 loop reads CASSPRDREYNEQFF. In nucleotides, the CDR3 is TGTGCCAGCAGCCCCCGGGACAGGGAATACAATGAGCAGTTCTTC.

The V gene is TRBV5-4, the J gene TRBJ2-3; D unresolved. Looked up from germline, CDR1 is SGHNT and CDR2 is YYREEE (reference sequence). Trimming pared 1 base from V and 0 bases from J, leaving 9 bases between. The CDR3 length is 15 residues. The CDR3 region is CASSLKSASTDTQYF. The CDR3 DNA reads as TGTGCCAGCAGCTTGAAGTCTGCGAGCACAGATACGCAGTATTTT.

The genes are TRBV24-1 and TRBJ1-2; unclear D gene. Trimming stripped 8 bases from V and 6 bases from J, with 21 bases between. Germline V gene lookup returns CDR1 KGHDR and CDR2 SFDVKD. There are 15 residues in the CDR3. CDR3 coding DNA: TGTGCCACCACAGTCCCTTTCCGGGAATGTGATGGCTACACCTTC. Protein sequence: CATTVPFRECDGYTF.

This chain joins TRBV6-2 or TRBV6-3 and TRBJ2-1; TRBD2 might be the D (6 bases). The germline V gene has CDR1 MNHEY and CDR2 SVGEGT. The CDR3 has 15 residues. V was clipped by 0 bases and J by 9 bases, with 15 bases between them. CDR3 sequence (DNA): TGTGCCAGCAGTTACTCGACGACTAGAGTCACTGAGCAGTTCTTC. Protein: CASSYSTTRVTEQFF.

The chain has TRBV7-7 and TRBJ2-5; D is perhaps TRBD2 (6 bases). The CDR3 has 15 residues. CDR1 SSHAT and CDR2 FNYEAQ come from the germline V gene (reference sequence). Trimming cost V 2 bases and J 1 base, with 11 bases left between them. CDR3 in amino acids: CASSLLRGTQETQYF. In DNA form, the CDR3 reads TGTGCCAGCAGCTTATTACGGGGGACCCAAGAGACCCAGTACTTC.